The 5 T cell receptor beta chains below were found in one sample sequenced in a study of CD8 T cells in ankylosing spondylitis (TCRdb year 2017). The protocol used for the library was 5' RACE. The listed sequencing device is Illumina HiSeq 2500. TCRdb reanalyzed the raw reads on its own, using fastp at Q25 for trimming and MiXCR for clone calling, and kept in-frame beta chains. For every CDR3 protein sequence, its rows merge into one entry that carries the most common genes and DNA. For this sample the table gives under 450,000 distinct CDR3 sequences, of which roughly 22% were detected only once. The top ten clonotypes cover around 13% of the sample. Sequences were obtained from blood, either unsorted or a sorted T cell fraction (not recorded which). The origin of the receptors is a male donor with ankylosing spondylitis or in good health (not recorded which).

Only a few counts were recorded for this clonotype. This chain connects TRBV29-1 to TRBJ2-7; D uncertain. This CDR3 region has 14 residues. Germline V lookup: CDR1 SQVTM, CDR2 ANQGSEA. V gave up 4 bases and J gave up 4 bases, with 17 bases separating them. The CDR3: CSVAAAQPQYEQYF. The CDR3 region has the DNA TGCAGCGTTGCCGCCGCTCAACCTCAATACGAGCAGTACTTC.

This chain connects TRBV11-2 to TRBJ2-3, with D perhaps matching TRBD2 (6 bases). The V gene lost 2 bases and the J gene lost 0 bases, with 18 bases spanning the gap. The CDR3 spans 18 residues. Germline loops: CDR1 SGHAT, CDR2 FQNNGV. In DNA form, the CDR3 reads TGTGCCAGCAGCTTAAGCTGGGTGGCGGGGACTAGCACAGATACGCAGTATTTT. Translating it yields CASSLSWVAGTSTDTQYF.

In this sample, this clonotype turned up a few times. The chain carries TRBV7-9 and TRBJ2-5, with 8 nucleotides matching TRBD1. Germline V gene lookup returns CDR1 SEHNR and CDR2 FQNEAQ (reference sequence). Losses at the gene ends were 3 bases for V and 5 bases for J; bases not matched to a gene: 5. The CDR3 is 14 amino acids. CDR3 DNA: TGTGCCAGCAGCTTCCCAGGGGGCGGTGAGACCCAGTACTTC. The encoded protein is CASSFPGGGETQYF.

The chain combines TRBV11-2 with TRBJ2-7, with D maybe TRBD2 (6 bases). V was cut by 7 bases and J by 3 bases, with 13 bases left in between. Germline CDR1 and CDR2: SGHAT and FQNNGV. The CDR3 has 13 amino acids. The CDR3 DNA follows: TGTGCCAGCACCCACGAGGGACTCTACGAGCAGTACTTC. It encodes CASTHEGLYEQYF.

The chain employs TRBV20-1 and TRBJ2-1; D tentatively fits TRBD1 or TRBD2 (6 bases each). The germline CDR1 and CDR2 sequences are DFQATT and SNEGSKA (reference sequence). Trimming cost V 6 bases and J 1 base, with 16 bases left between them. The CDR3 is 15 amino acids. In nucleotides, the CDR3 is TGCAGTGCCCCGGGGGCAACAGAGTCCTACAATGAGCAGTTCTTC. Translated, it gives CSAPGATESYNEQFF.